The TCR beta chain under discussion was sequenced for a study of T cell clonality in common variable immunodeficiency. In this sample, this clone turned up a few times. The antigen remains unidentified. The sequence runs out 3 residues before the end of the CDR3; the remainder is reconstructed from the germline J gene. Profiled with immunoSEQ multiplex PCR; TCRdb holds only in-frame clones, not every one. There are some 28,000 clones in the sample, none observed a single time. General study findings and limits: Fewer deletions and N-nucleotide insertions were reportedly seen in common variable immunodeficiency TCR beta sequences. The cause of increased CVID clonality remains unclear without subpopulation sequencing. Compared with healthy controls, CVID subjects showed increased TCRbeta clonality, mostly in about a third.

This CDR3 is 15 amino acids long. V dropped 6 bases and J dropped 3 bases, with 17 bases sitting between them. Germline lookup yields CDR1 MNHEY and CDR2 SVGEGT. CVID subjects were 15 female and about 29 male, aged roughly 8 to 65. CVID subjects had received replacement immunoglobulin for at least one year. Input material: peripheral blood mononuclear cells. The chain combines TRBV6-2 or TRBV6-3 with TRBJ2-5; D not resolved. This TCR was sampled from a human donor with common variable immunodeficiency. Partial CDR3 DNA: TGTGCCAGCAGCCAGTACGACACCCTAAAAGAGACC. It encodes CASSQYDTLKET. The CDR3 in its entirety is CASSQYDTLKETQYF.